This passage covers 8 T cell receptor beta chains from one sample sequenced in a study of T cells expressing NK-cell markers. TCRdb derives one entry per CDR3 protein from the 5' RACE reads, leaving out DNA. This sample's clone table lists 200,000 to 300,000 distinct CDR3 sequences. The specimen sequenced was blood T cells: a sorted CD56 or NKG2C T cell subset, CD4+ or CD8+ T cells, or bulk PBMC T cells (not recorded which). The origin of the receptors is a woman between 18 and 69 years old in good health.

The chain carries TRBV12-3 or TRBV12-4 and TRBJ2-5; TCRdb designates TRBD1, a call that cannot be tested without DNA. CDR3 length: 14 residues. CDR3 region: CASSRGGQEETQYF.

The chain's CDR3 is CSVLGTPNTGELFF. This chain links TRBV29-1 with TRBJ2-2; TCRdb's D call, TRBD1, is unchecked because there is no DNA. The CDR3 totals 14 residues. The germline gives CDR1 SQVTM, CDR2 ANQGSEA.

The V call is TRBV9, the J call TRBJ2-2. Germline V gene sequence: CDR1 SGDLS, CDR2 YYNGEE. The CDR3 contains 14 residues. The CDR3 sequence: CASSVDPSRGELFF.

This rearrangement joins TRBV7-2 to TRBJ2-3; TCRdb's assignment of TRBD2 cannot be checked, as there is no DNA. In germline, CDR1 is SGHTA, CDR2 FQGNSA. The CDR3 runs to 16 residues. The CDR3 is CASSRVSGLGTDTQYF.

V usage is TRBV6-1 and J usage is TRBJ2-3; TCRdb selects TRBD2, and the lack of DNA leaves this call unchecked. Per germline, CDR1 MNHNS and CDR2 SASEGT. The CDR3 is 16 residues long. The CDR3 spells CASEDGGAYSTDTQYF.

The rearrangement uses TRBV27 and TRBJ1-2; TCRdb reports TRBD1, a call that lacks DNA to check it against. Looked up from germline, CDR1 is MNHEY and CDR2 is SMNVEV (reference sequence). The CDR3 sequence is 13 residues long. The chain's CDR3 is CASSYKTGDGYTF.

V usage is TRBV12-3 or TRBV12-4 and J usage is TRBJ2-4; TCRdb outputs TRBD1, but without DNA this stays unchecked. This CDR3 spans 15 amino acids. The CDR3 region is CASRPGGSGWGIQYF.

The chain joins TRBV10-3 to TRBJ1-1; the D gene TCRdb calls, TRBD1, cannot be checked with no DNA. Per germline, CDR1 ENHRY and CDR2 SYGVKD. The CDR3 has 14 residues. This chain's CDR3 is CAITKGQENTEAFF.